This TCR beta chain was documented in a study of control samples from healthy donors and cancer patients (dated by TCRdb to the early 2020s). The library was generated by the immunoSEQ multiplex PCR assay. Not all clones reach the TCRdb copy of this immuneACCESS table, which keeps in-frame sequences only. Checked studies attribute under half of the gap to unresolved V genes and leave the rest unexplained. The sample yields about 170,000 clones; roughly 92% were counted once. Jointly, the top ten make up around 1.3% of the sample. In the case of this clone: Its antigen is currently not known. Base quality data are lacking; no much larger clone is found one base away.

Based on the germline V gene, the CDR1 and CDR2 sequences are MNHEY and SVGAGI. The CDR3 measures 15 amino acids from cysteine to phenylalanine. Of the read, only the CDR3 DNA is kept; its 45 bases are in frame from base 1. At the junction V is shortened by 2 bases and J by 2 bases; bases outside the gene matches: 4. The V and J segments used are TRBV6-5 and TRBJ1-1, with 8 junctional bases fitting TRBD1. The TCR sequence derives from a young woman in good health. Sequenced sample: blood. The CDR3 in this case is CASSYPGQGNTEAFF. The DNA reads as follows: TGTGCCAGCAGTTACCCCGGACAGGGTAACACTGAAGCTTTCTTT.